This is a list of T cell receptor beta chains from one sample in a study of blood T cell repertoires in COVID-19. TCRdb's copy holds only in-frame clones and misses some; the assay was immunoSEQ multiplex PCR. Here the sample spans about 100,000 clones, about 82% being singletons. The specimen was peripheral blood. The receptors originated from a man in his forties or fifties with active or convalescent COVID-19. CDR3s include the opening cysteine and the closing phenylalanine or tryptophan. D genes are given only for firm matches. Rows may omit the clone size; those that give it use once, few, many or a size class.

abundance,j_gene,d_gene,v_gene,CDR3aa,CDR3nt
few,TRBJ2-1,TRBD2,TRBV12-5,CASGPTSGSYNEQFF,TGTGCTAGTGGCCCTACTAGCGGGAGCTACAATGAGCAGTTCTTC
NA,TRBJ2-2,NA,TRBV24-1,CATSQVIGELFF,TGTGCCACCAGCCAGGTCATCGGGGAGCTGTTTTTT
NA,TRBJ2-3,NA,TRBV7-3,CASSLVPGGSTDTQYF,TGTGCCAGCAGCTTAGTGCCAGGGGGGAGCACAGATACGCAGTATTTT
NA,TRBJ1-6,NA,TRBV18,CASSPPGGGFGSPLHF,TGTGCCAGCTCACCACCCGGGGGAGGCTTCGGGTCACCCCTCCACTTT
NA,TRBJ2-7,NA,TRBV30,CAWIYFSVYEQYF,TGTGCCTGGATATATTTCAGTGTTTACGAGCAGTACTTC
NA,TRBJ2-3,TRBD1,TRBV6-1,CASSDTTGGHTQYF,TGTGCCAGCAGTGACACGACAGGGGGCCATACGCAGTATTTT
NA,TRBJ2-5,TRBD1,TRBV24-1,CATSDPGQGLQETQYF,TGTGCCACCAGTGATCCCGGACAGGGGCTTCAAGAGACCCAGTACTTC
NA,TRBJ1-2,NA,TRBV4-1,CASSQEQSFYGYTF,TGCGCCAGCAGCCAAGAACAGTCTTTCTATGGCTACACCTTC
NA,TRBJ1-2,TRBD1,TRBV7-8,CASSQGQGVLNGYTF,TGTGCCAGCAGCCAAGGACAGGGGGTTTTGAATGGCTACACCTTC
few,TRBJ1-5,TRBD1,TRBV10-1,CASSETGDEPQHF,TGCGCCAGCAGTGAGACAGGGGATGAGCCCCAGCATTTT
NA,TRBJ2-7,TRBD2,TRBV6-2/TRBV6-3,CASSHRLAEISYEQYF,TGTGCCAGCAGCCACAGGCTAGCGGAAATCTCCTACGAGCAGTACTTC
NA,TRBJ2-2,NA,TRBV7-3,CASSFAGRNTGELFF,TGTGCCAGCAGCTTTGCTGGGAGGAACACCGGGGAGCTGTTTTTT
NA,TRBJ2-3,NA,TRBV12-3/TRBV12-4,CASSLTFSDTQYF,TGTGCCAGCAGTTTGACTTTTTCGGATACGCAGTATTTT
NA,TRBJ1-2,TRBD1,TRBV2,CASSGQGLYGYTF,TGTGCCAGCAGTGGACAGGGTTTGTATGGCTACACCTTC
NA,TRBJ1-1,NA,TRBV5-1,CASSLTGTENTEAFF,TGCGCCAGCAGCTTGACAGGGACGGAAAACACTGAAGCTTTCTTT
few,TRBJ2-7,TRBD1,TRBV5-8,CASSRTGPYEQYF,TGTGCCAGCAGCAGGACAGGGCCCTACGAGCAGTACTTC
NA,TRBJ2-5,NA,TRBV24-1,CATSDLGGHGETQYF,TGTGCCACCAGTGATTTGGGGGGACACGGAGAGACCCAGTACTTC
NA,TRBJ2-3,TRBD2,TRBV14,CASSQEGGLAETDTQYF,TGTGCCAGCAGCCAAGAGGGGGGACTAGCGGAAACAGATACGCAGTATTTT
NA,TRBJ1-1,NA,TRBV5-1,CASSLATGITNTEAFF,TGCGCCAGCAGCTTGGCAACGGGGATTACGAACACTGAAGCTTTCTTT
NA,TRBJ2-6,NA,TRBV19,CASSDRPGGANVLTF,TGTGCCAGTAGCGACAGACCGGGTGGGGCCAACGTCCTGACTTTC
once,TRBJ2-3,NA,TRBV30,CAWSVRGADTQYF,TGTGCCTGGAGTGTACGGGGAGCAGATACGCAGTATTTT
NA,TRBJ1-2,NA,TRBV5-1,CASSGQDYGYTF,TGCGCCAGCAGCGGGCAAGACTATGGCTACACCTTC
NA,TRBJ2-3,TRBD2,TRBV20-1,CSASRTSGGTDTQYF,TGCAGTGCTAGTAGGACTAGCGGGGGCACAGATACGCAGTATTTT
NA,TRBJ1-1,NA,TRBV6-5,CASSYNRGGNTEAFF,TGTGCCAGCAGTTATAATCGGGGGGGGAACACTGAAGCTTTCTTT
NA,TRBJ2-1,TRBD2,TRBV2,CASRGLWYAGDYNEQFF,TGTGCCAGCAGGGGATTGTGGTATGCGGGAGACTACAATGAGCAGTTCTTC
NA,TRBJ2-7,TRBD2,TRBV29-1,CSVRTSGTYEQYF,TGCAGCGTCCGGACTAGCGGAACCTACGAGCAGTACTTC
NA,TRBJ2-1,TRBD1,TRBV30,CAWSGFRDSRRSSYNEQFF,TGTGCCTGGAGTGGATTCCGGGACAGCAGACGGAGCTCCTACAATGAGCAGTTCTTC